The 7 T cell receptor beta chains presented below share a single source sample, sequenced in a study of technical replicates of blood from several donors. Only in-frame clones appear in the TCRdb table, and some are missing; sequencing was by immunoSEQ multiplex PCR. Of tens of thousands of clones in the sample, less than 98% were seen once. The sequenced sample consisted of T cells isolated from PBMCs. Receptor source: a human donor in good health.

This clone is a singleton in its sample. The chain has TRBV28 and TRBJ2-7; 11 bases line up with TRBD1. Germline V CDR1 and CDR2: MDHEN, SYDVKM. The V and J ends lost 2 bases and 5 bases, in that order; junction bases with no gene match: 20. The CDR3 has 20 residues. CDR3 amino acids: CASSLPSGTGGSIWFNEQYF. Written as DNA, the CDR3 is TGTGCCAGCAGTTTACCCTCCGGGACAGGGGGATCTATATGGTTCAACGAGCAGTACTTC.

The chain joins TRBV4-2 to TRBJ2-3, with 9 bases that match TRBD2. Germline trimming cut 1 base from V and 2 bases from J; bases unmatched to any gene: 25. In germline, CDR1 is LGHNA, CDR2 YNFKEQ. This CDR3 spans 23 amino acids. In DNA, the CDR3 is TGTGCCAGCAGCCAAGTAGAAGTGAGTTCCGGGACTAGCATTGTAACGGACACAGATACGCAGTATTTT. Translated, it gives CASSQVEVSSGTSIVTDTDTQYF.

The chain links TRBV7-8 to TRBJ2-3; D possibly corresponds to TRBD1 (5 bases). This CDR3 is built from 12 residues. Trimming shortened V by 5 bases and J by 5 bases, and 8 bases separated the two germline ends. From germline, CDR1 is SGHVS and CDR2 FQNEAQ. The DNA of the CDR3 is TGTGCCAGCAGCAACCAGGGAGATACGCAGTATTTT. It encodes CASSNQGDTQYF.

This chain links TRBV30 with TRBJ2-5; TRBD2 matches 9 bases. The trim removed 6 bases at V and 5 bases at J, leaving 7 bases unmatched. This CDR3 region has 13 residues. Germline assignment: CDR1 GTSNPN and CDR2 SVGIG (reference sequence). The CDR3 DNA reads TGTGCCTGCTTTAGCGGGGGTCGCGAGACCCAGTACTTC. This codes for CACFSGGRETQYF.

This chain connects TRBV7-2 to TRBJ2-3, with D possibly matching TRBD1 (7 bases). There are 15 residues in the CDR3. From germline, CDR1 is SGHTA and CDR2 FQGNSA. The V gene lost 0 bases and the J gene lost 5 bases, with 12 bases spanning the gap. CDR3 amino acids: CASSLAGRGVDTQYF. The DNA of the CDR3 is TGTGCCAGCAGCTTAGCGGGCAGGGGGGTAGATACGCAGTATTTT.

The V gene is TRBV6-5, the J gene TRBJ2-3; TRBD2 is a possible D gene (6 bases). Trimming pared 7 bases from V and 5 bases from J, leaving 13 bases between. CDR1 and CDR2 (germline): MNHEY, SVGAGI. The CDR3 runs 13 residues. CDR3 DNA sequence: TGTGCCAGCAATCGGGGGATCGGAGATACGCAGTATTTT. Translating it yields CASNRGIGDTQYF.

The CDR3 region has the DNA TGTGCCAGCAGTTATGGAATCCTGGAGGCTTTCTTT. Protein sequence: CASSYGILEAFF. This chain joins TRBV5-6 and TRBJ1-1, with D hard to call. Germline V gene sequence: CDR1 SGHDT, CDR2 YYEEEE. There are 12 residues in the CDR3. Trimming pared 5 bases from V and 11 bases from J, leaving 16 bases between.